The 8 T cell receptor beta chains reported below all come from one sample, sequenced in a study of control samples from healthy donors and cancer patients. The method was immunoSEQ multiplex PCR; TCRdb's version includes in-frame clones alone and lacks a portion of them. The table shows approximately 170,000 clones, with around 90% occurring only once. The sample taken for sequencing was blood. The receptors derive from a woman aged 45-60 years in good health.

The chain links TRBV28 to TRBJ2-7, with 7 bases aligning to TRBD2. Germline CDR1 is MDHEN and CDR2 is SYDVKM. The CDR3 length is 14 residues. V lost 2 bases, J lost 4 bases, and 5 bases stayed unmatched. The CDR3 reads CASSLAGEGYEQYF. DNA of the CDR3: TGTGCCAGCAGTTTAGCGGGAGAAGGGTACGAGCAGTACTTC.

V gene TRBV5-4 combines with J gene TRBJ2-2; D gene ambiguous. Trimming shortened V by 4 bases and J by 1 base, and 8 bases separated the two germline ends. The CDR3 is 14 amino acids. Germline V gives CDR1 SGHNT, CDR2 YYREEE (reference sequence). CDR3 protein: CASSAWQNTGELFF. The CDR3 DNA reads TGTGCCAGCAGCGCGTGGCAGAACACCGGGGAGCTGTTTTTT. Full variable domain (remainder filled in from reference TRBV5-4 and TRBJ2-2): ETGVTQSPTHLIKTRGQQVTLRCSSQSGHNTVSWYQQALGQGPQFIFQYYREEENGRGNFPPRFSGLQFPNYSSELNVNALELDDSALYLCASSAWQNTGELFFGEGSRLTVL.

This clone was detected once. The chain carries TRBV7-7 and TRBJ1-3; D remains ambiguous. V gave up 5 bases and J gave up 6 bases, with 14 bases separating them. This CDR3 spans 14 amino acids. From germline, CDR1 is SSHAT and CDR2 FNYEAQ (reference sequence). The CDR3 region is CASSPDFGENTIYF. The CDR3, as DNA: TGTGCCAGCAGCCCCGATTTTGGGGAAAACACCATATATTTT.

The chain joins TRBV24-1 to TRBJ1-1; D ambiguous. Trimming cost V 4 bases and J 0 bases, with 14 bases left between them. CDR1 KGHDR and CDR2 SFDVKD come from the germline V gene. CDR3 length: 16 amino acids. The CDR3 region has the DNA TGTGCCACCAGTGAATCCAATCCGGGGATGAACACTGAAGCTTTCTTT. It yields the protein CATSESNPGMNTEAFF.

The chain recombines TRBV13 with TRBJ2-2; D is possibly TRBD1 or TRBD2 (5 bases each). Germline values: CDR1 PRHDT, CDR2 FYEKMQ (reference sequence). Trimming shortened V by 5 bases and J by 11 bases, and 18 bases separated the two germline ends. CDR3 length equals 14 residues. The CDR3 nucleotides read TGTGCCAGCAGCGTAGTCGGGGCAACCTTAGAGCTGTTTTTT. This translates into CASSVVGATLELFF.

The CDR3 here is CASSPGGRGGTSVHSEPEQYF. For the CDR3, the DNA is TGTGCCAGCAGCCCAGGGGGCCGTGGGGGGACTAGCGTGCATTCGGAACCCGAGCAGTACTTC. The gene calls are TRBV9 and TRBJ2-7, with 10 bases that match TRBD2. The CDR3 has 21 amino acids. Trimming at V came to 4 bases and at J to 6 bases, leaving 28 bases not matched to a gene. Germline V gene sequence: CDR1 SGDLS, CDR2 YYNGEE.

This rearrangement joins TRBV6-5 to TRBJ2-7; D uncertain. V shed 3 bases and J shed 5 bases, with 8 bases lying between them. CDR3 length: 12 residues. Germline V gene sequence: CDR1 MNHEY, CDR2 SVGAGI. The CDR3 region is CASSYYGDEQYF. The CDR3 coding sequence is TGTGCCAGCAGTTATTACGGCGACGAGCAGTACTTC.

V and J are TRBV3-1 (or the pseudogene TRBV3-2) and TRBJ1-1, with D uncertain. Between the trimmed V and J ends, which lost 0 bases and 3 bases, there was a span of 17 bases. Germline V gives CDR1 LGHDT, CDR2 YNNKEL (reference sequence). There are 17 residues in the CDR3. CDR3 nucleotide sequence: TGTGCCAGCAGCCAAGATTTGAGGTCGTGGGTGGACACTGAAGCTTTCTTT. It codes for CASSQDLRSWVDTEAFF.